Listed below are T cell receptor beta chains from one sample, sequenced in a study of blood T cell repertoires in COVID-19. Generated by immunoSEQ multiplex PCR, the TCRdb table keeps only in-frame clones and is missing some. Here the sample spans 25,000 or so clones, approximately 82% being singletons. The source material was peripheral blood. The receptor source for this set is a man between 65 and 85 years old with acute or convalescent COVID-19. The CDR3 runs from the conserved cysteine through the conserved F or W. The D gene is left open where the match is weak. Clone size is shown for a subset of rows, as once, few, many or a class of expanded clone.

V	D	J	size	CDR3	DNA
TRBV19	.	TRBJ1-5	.	CASSAFPVGAGQPQHF	TGTGCCAGTAGTGCCTTCCCGGTGGGGGCCGGTCAGCCCCAGCATTTT
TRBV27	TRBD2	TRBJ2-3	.	CASSYGRADTQYF	TGTGCCAGCAGTTACGGGAGGGCCGATACGCAGTATTTT
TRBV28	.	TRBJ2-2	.	CASSSPLSNTGELFF	TGTGCCAGCAGCTCCCCCCTCTCGAACACCGGGGAGCTGTTTTTT
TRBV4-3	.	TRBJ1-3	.	CASSQESGQIDTIYF	TGCGCCAGCAGCCAAGAGTCCGGACAGATCGACACCATATATTTT
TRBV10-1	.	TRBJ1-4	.	CASSGGSSTAEQKLFF	TGCGCCAGCAGTGGGGGCTCGTCAACGGCTGAGCAAAAACTGTTTTTT
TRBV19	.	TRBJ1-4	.	CASNGFNAANEKLFF	TGTGCCAGTAATGGTTTCAACGCAGCGAATGAAAAACTGTTTTTT
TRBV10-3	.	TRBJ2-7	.	CAISESEAGVDYEQYF	TGTGCCATCAGTGAGTCGGAGGCAGGGGTCGACTACGAGCAGTACTTC
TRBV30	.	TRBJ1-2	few	CAAPRGAYYGYTF	TGTGCCGCCCCCCGGGGGGCCTACTATGGCTACACCTTC
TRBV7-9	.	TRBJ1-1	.	CASSRGQNTEAFF	TGTGCCAGCAGCCGAGGACAGAACACTGAAGCTTTCTTT
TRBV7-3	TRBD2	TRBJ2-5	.	CASSLGIAGQETQYF	TGTGCCAGCAGCTTAGGGATAGCGGGACAAGAGACCCAGTACTTC
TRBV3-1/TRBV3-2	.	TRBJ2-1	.	CASSQLGGASYNEQFF	TGTGCCAGCAGCCAACTCGGGGGAGCCTCCTACAATGAGCAGTTCTTC
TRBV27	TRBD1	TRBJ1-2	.	CASSLLGQGTYGYTF	TGTGCCAGCAGTTTATTGGGACAGGGTACCTATGGCTACACCTTC
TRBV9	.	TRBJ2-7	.	CASSVLPGGYEQYF	TGTGCCAGCAGCGTCTTGCCAGGGGGGTACGAGCAGTACTTC
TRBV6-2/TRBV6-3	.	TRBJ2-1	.	CASSYHSSYNEQFF	TGTGCCAGCAGTTACCATAGCTCCTACAATGAGCAGTTCTTC
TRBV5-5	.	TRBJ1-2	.	CASSLWNRAGGYTF	TGTGCCAGCAGCTTGTGGAACAGGGCTGGTGGCTACACCTTC
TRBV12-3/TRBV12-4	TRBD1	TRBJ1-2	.	CASSNRGYGYTF	TGTGCCAGCAGCAACAGGGGGTATGGCTACACCTTC
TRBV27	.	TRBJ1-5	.	CASSLIGGGGNQPQHF	TGTGCCAGCAGTTTAATCGGGGGAGGAGGCAATCAGCCCCAGCATTTT
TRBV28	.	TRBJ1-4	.	CASSLPRGEEKLFF	TGTGCCAGCAGCCTTCCCCGGGGTGAAGAAAAACTGTTTTTT
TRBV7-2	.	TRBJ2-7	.	CASSLQGNEQYF	TGTGCCAGCAGCCTCCAGGGCAACGAGCAGTACTTC
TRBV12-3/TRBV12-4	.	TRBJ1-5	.	CASSPEVLGSQHF	TGTGCCAGCAGTCCAGAAGTCCTCGGGTCCCAGCATTTT
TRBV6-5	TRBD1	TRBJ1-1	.	CASGTGYNTEAFF	TGTGCCAGCGGGACAGGCTACAACACTGAAGCTTTCTTT
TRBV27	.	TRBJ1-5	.	CASSVASGNQPQHF	TGTGCCAGCAGTGTGGCTTCGGGTAATCAGCCCCAGCATTTT
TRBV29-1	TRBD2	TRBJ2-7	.	CSATSGGPNEQYF	TGCAGCGCGACTAGCGGGGGGCCTAACGAGCAGTACTTC
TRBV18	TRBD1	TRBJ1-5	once	CASSWDRGSNQPQHF	TGTGCCAGCTCCTGGGACAGGGGAAGCAATCAGCCCCAGCATTTT
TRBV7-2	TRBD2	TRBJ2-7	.	CASSSLANYYEQYF	TGTGCCAGCAGCTCACTAGCGAACTACTACGAGCAGTACTTC
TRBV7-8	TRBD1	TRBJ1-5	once	CASSPGTGNQPQHF	TGTGCCAGCAGCCCAGGGACAGGGAATCAGCCCCAGCATTTT
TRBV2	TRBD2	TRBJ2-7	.	CASSDGGGAGQYF	TGTGCCAGCAGTGATGGGGGAGGGGCAGGGCAGTACTTC
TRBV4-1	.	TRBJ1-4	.	CASSQDHGRGTTNEKLFF	TGCGCCAGCAGCCAAGATCATGGCAGGGGCACAACTAATGAAAAACTGTTTTTT
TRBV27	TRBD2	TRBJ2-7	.	CASSLTSGIDEQYF	TGTGCCAGCAGTTTAACTAGCGGGATCGACGAGCAGTACTTC
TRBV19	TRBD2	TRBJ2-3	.	CASNIRGEVADTQYF	TGTGCCAGCAATATTCGGGGGGAGGTTGCAGATACGCAGTATTTT
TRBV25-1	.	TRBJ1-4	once	CASSESDSLWGKLFF	TGTGCCAGCAGTGAATCCGACAGTTTGTGGGGAAAACTGTTTTTT
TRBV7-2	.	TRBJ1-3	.	CASSLEKGGSSGNTIYF	TGTGCCAGCAGCTTAGAAAAGGGAGGGAGCTCTGGAAACACCATATATTTT
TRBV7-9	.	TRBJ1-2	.	CASSLQGSHGYTF	TGTGCCAGCAGCTTACAGGGGTCCCATGGCTACACCTTC
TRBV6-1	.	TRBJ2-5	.	CASSEGGSKETQYF	TGTGCCAGCAGTGAAGGAGGCAGTAAGGAGACCCAGTACTTC
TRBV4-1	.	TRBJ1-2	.	CASSPDSNYGYTF	TGCGCCAGCAGCCCTGACAGTAACTATGGCTACACCTTC
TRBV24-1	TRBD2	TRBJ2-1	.	CATWGEGTSRQFF	TGTGCCACTTGGGGGGAGGGTACTAGTCGGCAGTTCTTC
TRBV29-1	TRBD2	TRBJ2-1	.	CSVATSGSVEQFF	TGCAGCGTTGCTACTAGCGGGAGTGTGGAGCAGTTCTTC
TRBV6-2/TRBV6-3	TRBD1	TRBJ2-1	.	CASSKTGQGGYNEQFF	TGTGCCAGCAGCAAAACGGGACAGGGTGGGTACAATGAGCAGTTCTTC
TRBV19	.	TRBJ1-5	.	CASSTGESEPQHF	TGTGCCAGTAGTACGGGGGAGTCAGAGCCCCAGCATTTT
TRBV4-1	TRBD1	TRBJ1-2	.	CASRGQGAFGYTF	TGCGCCAGCAGGGGCCAGGGGGCTTTTGGCTACACCTTC
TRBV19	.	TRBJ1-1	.	CASSDLTGWKTEAFF	TGTGCCAGTAGCGACCTCACAGGGTGGAAAACTGAAGCTTTCTTT
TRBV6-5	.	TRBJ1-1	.	CASRGFHTEAFF	TGTGCCAGCCGGGGTTTTCACACTGAAGCTTTCTTT
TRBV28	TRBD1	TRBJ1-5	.	CASSLFPTGGNQPQHF	TGTGCCAGCAGTTTATTTCCGACAGGGGGCAATCAGCCCCAGCATTTT
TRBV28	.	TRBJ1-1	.	CASSLWETDVAFF	TGTGCCAGCAGTTTATGGGAGACAGATGTAGCTTTCTTT
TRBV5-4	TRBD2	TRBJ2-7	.	CASSPRRNSGSTYEQYF	TGTGCCAGCAGCCCGAGAAGAAACAGCGGGAGCACCTACGAGCAGTACTTC
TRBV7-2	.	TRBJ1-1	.	CASSFSREAEAFF	TGTGCCAGCAGCTTCTCCAGGGAGGCTGAAGCTTTCTTT
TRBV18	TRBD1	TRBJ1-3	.	CASSQTGTGALATIYF	TGTGCCAGCTCACAAACCGGGACAGGGGCCTTAGCCACCATATATTTT
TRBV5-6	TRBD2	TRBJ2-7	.	CASSQGLAGVREQYF	TGTGCCAGCAGCCAAGGACTAGCGGGAGTAAGGGAGCAGTACTTC
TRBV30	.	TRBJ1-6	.	CAWKLLDSPLHF	TGTGCCTGGAAACTGCTTGATTCACCCCTCCACTTT
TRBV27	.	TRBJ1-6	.	CASSSPDKPLHF	TGTGCCAGCAGTTCACCGGACAAACCCCTCCACTTT